This TCR beta chain originates from a study of blood T cell repertoires in COVID-19. Study information: Sources were T cells, B-cell-depleted T cells, or PBMCs; the material itself was cDNA or gDNA.

TCRdb's table, derived via immunoSEQ multiplex PCR, lists solely in-frame clones and lacks some. The data show approximately 180,000 clones, approximately 80% seen once. This clone was recorded many times. The sequencing input was PBMCs or T cells enriched from blood (not recorded which). The sequence came from a woman aged 50 to 65 who had recovered from COVID-19.

CDR3 nucleotide sequence: TGTGCCAGCAGCTTAAGGGGCTTCACGGGAGGGCCTGAGGTTCAAGAAGAGCAGTACTTC. This encodes CASSLRGFTGGPEVQEEQYF. The chain employs TRBV11-3 and TRBJ2-7; 8 positions match TRBD2. The CDR3 is 20 amino acids. V lost 2 bases to trimming and J lost 7 bases; unmatched junction nucleotides: 25. Per the germline V gene, CDR1 is SGHNT and CDR2 is YENEEA.